The clone carrying this TCR beta chain has more than one count but fewer than ten. What it binds is unknown. The sample originates from a study of identical twins. A universal primer site was added by template switching, and unique molecular identifiers were carried by the cDNA. Using its own MiXCR run on the 5' RACE reads, TCRdb lists one record per CDR3 protein. The table shows more than 650,000 distinct CDR3 sequences, with around 6% occurring only once. This CDR3 spans 16 amino acids. The V gene's germline CDR1 is SGHRS and CDR2 YFSETQ. Deletions cut 5 bases from V and 0 bases from J, with 18 bases between. Study conclusions and caveats: Twins showed weaker excess sharing in their beta out-of-frame sequences.

No donor was unhealthy or non-Caucasian. Material for sequencing was naive T cells sorted from blood. The chain has TRBV5-1 and TRBJ2-7; D is uncertain. This sequence was found in a man aged 18 to 30 in good health. The CDR3 DNA sequence: TGCGCCAGCAGTTACTCCGGGCCCCAAAGCTCCTACGAGCAGTACTTC. It yields the protein CASSYSGPQSSYEQYF.